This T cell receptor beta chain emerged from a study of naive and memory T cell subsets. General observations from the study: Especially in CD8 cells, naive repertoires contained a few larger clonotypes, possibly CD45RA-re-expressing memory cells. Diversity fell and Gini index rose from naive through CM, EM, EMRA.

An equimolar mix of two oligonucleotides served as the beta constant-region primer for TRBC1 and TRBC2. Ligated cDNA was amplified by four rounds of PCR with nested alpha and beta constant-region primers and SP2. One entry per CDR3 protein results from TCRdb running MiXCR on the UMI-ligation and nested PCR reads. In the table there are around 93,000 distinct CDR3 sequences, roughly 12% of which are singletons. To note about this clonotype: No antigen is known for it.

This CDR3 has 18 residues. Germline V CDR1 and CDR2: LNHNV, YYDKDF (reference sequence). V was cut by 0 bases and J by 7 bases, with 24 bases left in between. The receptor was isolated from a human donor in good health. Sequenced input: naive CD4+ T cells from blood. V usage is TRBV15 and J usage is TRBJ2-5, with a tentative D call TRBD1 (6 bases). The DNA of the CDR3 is TGTGCCACCAGCAGAGACCCCCGTGGTGGCAGGGGAAAAGGGACCCAGTACTTC. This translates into CATSRDPRGGRGKGTQYF.